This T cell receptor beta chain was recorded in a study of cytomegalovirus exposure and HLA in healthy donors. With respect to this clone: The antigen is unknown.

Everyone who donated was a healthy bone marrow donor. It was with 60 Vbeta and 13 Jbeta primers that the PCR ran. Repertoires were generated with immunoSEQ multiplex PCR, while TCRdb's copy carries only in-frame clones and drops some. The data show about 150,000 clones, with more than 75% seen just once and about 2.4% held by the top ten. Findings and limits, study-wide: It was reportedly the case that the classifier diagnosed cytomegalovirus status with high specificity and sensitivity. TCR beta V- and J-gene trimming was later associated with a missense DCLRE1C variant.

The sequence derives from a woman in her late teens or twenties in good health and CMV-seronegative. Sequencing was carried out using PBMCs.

The CDR3 here is CASSPPGTGREKLFF. In DNA form, the CDR3 reads TGTGCCAGCAGTCCCCCGGGGACAGGGCGGGAAAAACTGTTTTTT. The V call is TRBV6-5, the J call TRBJ1-4; 9 nucleotides agree with TRBD1. This CDR3 is built from 15 residues. CDR1 and CDR2 (germline): MNHEY, SVGAGI. The trim removed 5 bases at V and 8 bases at J, leaving 9 bases unmatched.